This TCR beta chain was captured in a study of response to subunit inactivated influenza vaccine. Study outcomes and limitations: It was the authors' suggestion that each seasonal influenza vaccination recruits few new T cells.

Note on this clonotype: Its antigen is undetermined.

TCRdb reprocessed the RT-PCR reads via MiXCR and lists one record per CDR3 protein. The sample comprises 500,000 to 550,000 distinct CDR3 sequences, 6.5% to 8% of which are singletons, and roughly 14% rests with the top ten. The receptor was derived from a man between 50 and 75 years old who received an inactivated influenza vaccine. The specimen was PBMCs from blood, collected around 25 months after vaccination.

CDR3 amino acids: CASSFSRNYGYTF. The CDR3 nucleotides read TGTGCCAGCAGCTTCTCCAGGAACTATGGCTACACCTTC. The rearrangement uses TRBV7-9 and TRBJ1-2; no definite D call. V was pared by 3 bases and J by 2 bases, with 7 bases between. This CDR3 region has 13 residues. From germline, CDR1 is SEHNR and CDR2 FQNEAQ (reference sequence).